The 21 T cell receptor beta chains below come from one sample, sequenced in a study of cytomegalovirus exposure and HLA in healthy donors. PCR was performed using 60 Vbeta and 13 Jbeta primers. Clones were sequenced by immunoSEQ multiplex PCR, and TCRdb holds only the in-frame ones, with some missing. The sample lists about 150,000 clones; over 60% were seen once. The sample comprised PBMCs. The receptors come from a woman in her forties in good health and CMV-seronegative.

The V gene is TRBV6-8, the J gene TRBJ2-5; 13 bases are shared with TRBD2. V trimming: 6 bases; J trimming: 4 bases; junction bases outside the gene matches: 11. The CDR3 contains 17 residues. Germline V lookup: CDR1 MNHGY, CDR2 SAAAGT. CDR3 loop: CASRPRTSGRRLETQYF. Written as DNA, the CDR3 is TGTGCCAGCAGGCCCCGGACTAGCGGGAGAAGGTTAGAGACCCAGTACTTC.

The chain is built from TRBV7-2 and TRBJ2-5; D might be TRBD1 (5 bases). Germline lookup yields CDR1 SGHTA and CDR2 FQGNSA. This CDR3 comprises 13 residues. Trimming pared 0 bases from V and 7 bases from J, leaving 9 bases between. The CDR3 DNA is TGTGCCAGCAGCTTAGCGCCTAGGGGGACCCAGTACTTC. Protein product: CASSLAPRGTQYF.

This clone was seen more than once but under ten times. The chain combines TRBV19 with TRBJ2-2; D perhaps matches TRBD2 (5 bases). CDR3 length: 13 residues. Between the trimmed V and J ends, which lost 3 bases and 6 bases, there was a span of 8 bases. CDR1 is LNHDA, CDR2 SQIVND, per germline (reference sequence). CDR3 in amino acids: CASSIGVPGELFF. CDR3 nucleotides: TGTGCCAGTAGTATCGGGGTACCCGGGGAGCTGTTTTTT.

V gene TRBV6-5 combines with J gene TRBJ1-4; the match to TRBD1 covers 8 bases. J was trimmed by 0 bases and V by 6 bases; bases with no gene match: 3. CDR1 and CDR2 (germline): MNHEY, SVGAGI. This CDR3 contains 15 residues. In DNA, the CDR3 is TGTGCCAGCAGCCTGACAGGGGCAACTAATGAAAAACTGTTTTTT. Encoded protein: CASSLTGATNEKLFF.

This clone was counted only a few times. V usage is TRBV11-2 and J usage is TRBJ2-1, with D possibly matching TRBD2 (5 bases). The CDR3 length is 15 residues. The germline V gene has CDR1 SGHAT and CDR2 FQNNGV. Trimming took off 5 bases at V and 6 bases at J, with 17 bases between the two ends. CDR3 DNA: TGTGCCAGCAGCCCCCATCTAGAGGGATCCAATGAGCAGTTCTTC. Protein product: CASSPHLEGSNEQFF.

This clone was counted once. V gene TRBV10-3 combines with J gene TRBJ2-6; 9 bases match TRBD1. Trimming cost V 4 bases and J 0 bases; bases outside gene matches: 7. The CDR3 covers 18 residues. Germline lookup yields CDR1 ENHRY and CDR2 SYGVKD. CDR3 sequence: CAISAPGTGISGANVLTF. The CDR3 coding sequence is TGTGCCATCAGTGCTCCCGGGACAGGGATCTCTGGGGCCAACGTCCTGACTTTC.

The gene calls are TRBV5-1 and TRBJ1-2, with TRBD1 identical over 10 bases. The germline V gene encodes CDR1 SGHRS and CDR2 YFSETQ. J was trimmed by 6 bases and V by 0 bases; bases with no gene match: 2. The CDR3 totals 14 residues. The CDR3 protein is CASSLGTGGNGYTF. The CDR3 DNA sequence: TGCGCCAGCAGCTTGGGGACAGGGGGGAATGGCTACACCTTC.

The CDR3 protein is CASSSSNRGETQYF. CDR3 DNA sequence: TGTGCCAGCAGCTCCAGCAACAGGGGTGAGACCCAGTACTTC. The rearrangement joins TRBV11-2 to TRBJ2-5; 7 bases match TRBD1. CDR3 length equals 14 residues. The V and J ends lost 4 bases and 5 bases, in that order; junction bases with no gene match: 7. Looked up from germline, CDR1 is SGHAT and CDR2 is FQNNGV.

The V and J genes are TRBV6-6 and TRBJ1-1; possible D gene TRBD1, 6 bases. CDR3 length: 14 amino acids. The V gene lost 6 bases and the J gene lost 1 base, with 12 bases spanning the gap. The germline V gene encodes CDR1 MNHNY and CDR2 SVGAGI (reference sequence). The CDR3 region has the DNA TGTGCCAGCAGAAGACAGGTAAAGAACACTGAAGCTTTCTTT. It yields the protein CASRRQVKNTEAFF.

The CDR3 loop reads CASSKAAERRATEAFF. CDR3 bases: TGCGCCAGCAGTAAGGCCGCGGAACGGAGGGCCACTGAAGCTTTCTTT. The rearrangement joins TRBV10-1 to TRBJ1-1; D gene uncertain. V was pared by 5 bases and J by 4 bases, with 20 bases between. CDR1 is WNHNN, CDR2 SYGVQD, per germline (reference sequence). CDR3 length: 16 amino acids.

The rearrangement links TRBV7-9 to TRBJ1-3, with D unclear. The CDR3 extends over 15 amino acids. Germline CDR1 reads SEHNR; CDR2 reads FQNEAQ (reference sequence). V lost 5 bases, J lost 5 bases, and 16 bases lay in between. The CDR3, as DNA: TGTGCCAGCAGCCTCGTTGACGGGGTTCGAAACACCATATATTTT. This gives the protein CASSLVDGVRNTIYF.

This chain uses TRBV7-2 with TRBJ1-2, with TRBD1 identical over 7 bases. The CDR3 contains 16 residues. Trimming cost V 5 bases and J 1 base; bases outside gene matches: 10. Germline values: CDR1 SGHTA, CDR2 FQGNSA. The CDR3 spells CASSPQGVGVNYGYTF. CDR3 nucleotides: TGTGCCAGCAGCCCCCAGGGGGTGGGAGTTAACTATGGCTACACCTTC. The variable domain in full, completed from reference TRBV7-2 and TRBJ1-2, reads GAGVSQSPSNKVTEKGKDVELRCDPISGHTALYWYRQSLGQGLEFLIYFQGNSAPDKSGLPSDRFSAERTGGSVSTLTIQRTQQEDSAVYLCASSPQGVGVNYGYTFGSGTRLTVV.

This clone was detected only a few times. V is TRBV10-3 and J is TRBJ1-4, with a weak D call TRBD1 (5 bases). The germline gives CDR1 ENHRY, CDR2 SYGVKD. The CDR3 is made up of 13 amino acids. V was pared by 3 bases and J by 8 bases, with 10 bases between. The CDR3 sequence: CAISEGGAEKLFF. In DNA form, the CDR3 reads TGTGCCATCAGTGAAGGAGGGGCAGAAAAACTGTTTTTT.

A single count supports this clone. The chain joins TRBV6-5 to TRBJ2-5; no definite D call. This CDR3 is 11 amino acids long. Germline V gives CDR1 MNHEY, CDR2 SVGAGI. Trimming stripped 8 bases from V and 6 bases from J, with 10 bases between. The CDR3, as DNA: TGTGCCAGCCTCTACCTCCAGACCCAGTACTTC. Translated, it gives CASLYLQTQYF.

This chain connects TRBV6-6 to TRBJ1-1; D remains ambiguous. Trimming shortened V by 7 bases and J by 5 bases, and 11 bases separated the two germline ends. Per the germline V gene, CDR1 is MNHNY and CDR2 is SVGAGI (reference sequence). This CDR3 spans 12 amino acids. Here the CDR3 reads CASKSGGTEAFF. In nucleotides, the CDR3 is TGTGCCAGCAAATCTGGCGGAACTGAAGCTTTCTTT.

The chain joins TRBV7-8 to TRBJ2-7; TRBD2 agrees at 10 bases. Germline CDR1 and CDR2: SGHVS and FQNEAQ. Trimming took 1 base from V and 5 from J; bases not matched to a gene: 11. This CDR3 comprises 17 residues. The CDR3 is CASSLVPSGSFFHEQYF. CDR3 DNA: TGTGCCAGCAGCTTAGTCCCTAGCGGGAGTTTTTTCCACGAGCAGTACTTC.

This chain connects TRBV23-1 to TRBJ1-6; the D is unclear. Being an ORF, TRBV23-1 has a function that is uncertain. This CDR3 spans 14 amino acids. V was clipped by 3 bases and J by 6 bases, with 9 bases between them. CDR3 in DNA: TGCGCCAGCAGTCAGTCTTTCTTTAATTCACCCCTCCACTTT. Translating gives CASSQSFFNSPLHF.

The chain uses TRBV23-1 and TRBJ2-5; D remains ambiguous. The J call may be wrong; the DNA end is better matched by TRBJ2-7. TRBV23-1 is assigned to the ORF class and has an uncertain function. This CDR3 contains 15 residues. This CDR3 reads CASSPTSEPDYEQYF. The CDR3 DNA sequence: TGCGCCAGCAGTCCTACATCAGAACCAGACTACGAGCAGTACTTC.

This clone was seen once. The V gene is TRBV19, the J gene TRBJ2-1; a possible D gene is TRBD1 (6 bases). The germline CDR1 and CDR2 sequences are LNHDA and SQIVND (reference sequence). The ends were cut back, 4 bases at V and 8 bases at J, with 15 bases in the middle. The CDR3 runs 14 residues. Written as DNA, the CDR3 is TGTGCCAGTAGTACTGCGGACAGAGGGGATGAGCAGTTCTTC. Its protein is CASSTADRGDEQFF. Filled out from reference TRBV19 and TRBJ2-1, the complete variable domain reads DGGITQSPKYLFRKEGQNVTLSCEQNLNHDAMYWYRQDPGQGLRLIYYSQIVNDFQKGDIAEGYSVSREKKESFPLTVTSAQKNPTAFYLCASSTADRGDEQFFGPGTRLTVL.

This chain links TRBV5-1 with TRBJ2-5, with D possibly TRBD2 on 6 matching bases. V was pared by 1 base and J by 2 bases, with 12 bases between. CDR3 length: 15 residues. Germline CDR1 and CDR2: SGHRS and YFSETQ. The CDR3 protein is CASSLIPGRQETQYF. In DNA, the CDR3 is TGCGCCAGCAGCTTGATTCCGGGGAGGCAAGAGACCCAGTACTTC.

The rearrangement links TRBV19 to TRBJ2-6, with TRBD1 as a possible D gene (5 bases). V was trimmed by 4 bases and J by 0 bases, leaving 16 bases between them. Germline CDR1 reads LNHDA; CDR2 reads SQIVND (reference sequence). The CDR3 totals 18 residues. The CDR3 DNA reads TGTGCCAGTAGTACTCGGACAAATTTTTTCTCTGGGGCCAACGTCCTGACTTTC. Its translation is CASSTRTNFFSGANVLTF.